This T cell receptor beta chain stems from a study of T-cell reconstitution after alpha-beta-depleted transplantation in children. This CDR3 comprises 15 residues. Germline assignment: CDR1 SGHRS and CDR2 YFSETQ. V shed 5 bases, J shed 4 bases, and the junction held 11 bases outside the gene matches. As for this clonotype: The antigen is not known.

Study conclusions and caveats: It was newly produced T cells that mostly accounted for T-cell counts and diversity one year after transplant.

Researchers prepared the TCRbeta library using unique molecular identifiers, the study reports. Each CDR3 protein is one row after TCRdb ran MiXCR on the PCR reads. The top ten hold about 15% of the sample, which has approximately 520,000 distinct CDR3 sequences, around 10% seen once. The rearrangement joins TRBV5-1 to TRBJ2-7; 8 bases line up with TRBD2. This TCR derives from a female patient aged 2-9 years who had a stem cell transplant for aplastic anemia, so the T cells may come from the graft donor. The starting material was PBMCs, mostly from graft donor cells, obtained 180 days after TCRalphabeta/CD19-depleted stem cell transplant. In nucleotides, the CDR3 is TGCGCCAGCAGAACCATTAGCGGGATCGGGTACGAGCAGTACTTC. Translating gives CASRTISGIGYEQYF.